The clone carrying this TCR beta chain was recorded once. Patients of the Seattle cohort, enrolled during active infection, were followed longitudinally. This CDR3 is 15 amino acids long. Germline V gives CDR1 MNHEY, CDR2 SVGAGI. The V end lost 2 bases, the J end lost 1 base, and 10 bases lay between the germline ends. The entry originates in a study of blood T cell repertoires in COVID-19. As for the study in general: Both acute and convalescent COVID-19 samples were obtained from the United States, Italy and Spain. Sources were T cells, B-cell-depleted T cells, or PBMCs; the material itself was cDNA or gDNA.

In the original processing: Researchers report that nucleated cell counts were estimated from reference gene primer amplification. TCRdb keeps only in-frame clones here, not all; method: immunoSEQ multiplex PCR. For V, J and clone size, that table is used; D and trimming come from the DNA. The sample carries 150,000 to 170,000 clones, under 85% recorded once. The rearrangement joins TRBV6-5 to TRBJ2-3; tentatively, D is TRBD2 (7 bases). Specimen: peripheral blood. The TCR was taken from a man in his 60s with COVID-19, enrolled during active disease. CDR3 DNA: TGTGCCAGCAGTTACCGGGGGGCTGGCACAGATACGCAGTATTTT. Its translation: CASSYRGAGTDTQYF.